Below, 15 T cell receptor beta chains from the same sample are listed, as sequenced in a study of T-cell reconstitution after alpha-beta-depleted transplantation in children (dated by TCRdb to 2016 to 2017). Receptors were amplified or captured by PCR. TCRdb shows the sequencer as Illumina HiSeq 2500. Molecular barcoding was employed in the preparation of TCR libraries, with unique molecular identifiers being used to normalize TCRbeta repertoire quantification. In TCRdb, the public reads were trimmed at Q25 with fastp and aligned with MiXCR, with productive beta chains retained. Rows with a matching CDR3 protein are joined into one entry that keeps the most common DNA and genes. For this sample there are around 100,000 distinct CDR3 sequences; 9% to 12% appear just once. The ten largest clonotypes hold less than 40% of the sample. Reading the label with the study, this specimen's treatment or condition is: allogeneic hematopoietic cell transplantation with graft depleted of TCRalphabeta T cells and CD19 B cells.

The sample in question was PBMCs, obtained before TCRalphabeta/CD19-depleted stem cell transplant. These TCRs come from a boy under 10 years old with acute lymphoblastic leukemia, due to receive a stem cell transplant.

The J gene is TRBJ2-1, the V gene TRBV5-1, with no clear D. This CDR3 region has 16 residues. The germline gives CDR1 SGHRS, CDR2 YFSETQ. The V end lost 0 bases, the J end lost 3 bases, and 13 bases lay between the germline ends. The CDR3 sequence is CASSLDLGEIYNEQFF. As DNA, the CDR3 is TGCGCCAGCAGCTTGGACCTAGGAGAGATCTACAATGAGCAGTTCTTC.

Remarks on this clonotype: One junction end disagrees with the germline gene, perhaps due to a read error. V gene TRBV18 combines with J gene TRBJ1-1, with D uncertain. This CDR3 comprises 14 residues. Germline V gene data show CDR1 as KGHSH and CDR2 as LQKENI. Here the CDR3 reads CAISLGRMNTEAFF. In DNA form, the CDR3 reads TGTGCCATCTCACTCGGCAGGATGAACACTGAAGCTTTCTTT.

This clonotype was counted ten times or more. The chain joins TRBV5-1 to TRBJ2-5; 7 nucleotides line up with TRBD2. Germline loops: CDR1 SGHRS, CDR2 YFSETQ. This CDR3 spans 14 amino acids. Unmatched junction bases numbered 9, after V lost 5 bases and J lost 5 bases. The CDR3 region has the DNA TGCGCCAGCAGACGACTAAGCGGGGATGAGACCCAGTACTTC. It yields the protein CASRRLSGDETQYF.

The V call is TRBV28, the J call TRBJ2-7; 8 positions agree with TRBD1. After removal of 5 bases from V and 4 bases from J, the junction contained 10 bases not matched to a gene. The CDR3 runs 15 residues. The germline V gene encodes CDR1 MDHEN and CDR2 SYDVKM. The CDR3: CASSLPYGQGYEQYF. Here the CDR3 DNA reads TGTGCCAGCAGTCTCCCGTATGGACAGGGATACGAGCAGTACTTC.

V gene TRBV7-9 combines with J gene TRBJ2-1, with 13 bases fitting TRBD2. The CDR3 has 15 amino acids. CDR1 is SEHNR, CDR2 FQNEAQ, per germline (reference sequence). V gave up 6 bases and J gave up 10 bases; unmatched junction bases: 9. The CDR3 DNA reads TGTGCCAGCAGTACCTCCCCGGGACTAGCGGGAGAGCAGTTCTTC. This gives the protein CASSTSPGLAGEQFF. The full variable domain, rest sourced from reference TRBV7-9 and TRBJ2-1, is DTGVSQNPRHKITKRGQNVTFRCDPISEHNRLYWYRQTLGQGPEFLTYFQNEAQLEKSRLLSDRFSAERPKGSFSTLEIQRTEQGDSAMYLCASSTSPGLAGEQFFGPGTRLTVL.

The rearrangement links TRBV10-1 to TRBJ2-5; D is uncertain. The CDR3 loop spans 12 amino acids. From germline, CDR1 is WNHNN and CDR2 SYGVQD (reference sequence). The V gene lost 3 bases and the J gene lost 2 bases, with 4 bases spanning the gap. The CDR3: CASSDHQETQYF. The CDR3 coding sequence is TGCGCCAGCAGTGACCATCAAGAGACCCAGTACTTC.

The chain is built from TRBV5-1 and TRBJ2-7, with D possibly matching TRBD1 (6 bases). This CDR3 contains 15 residues. The ends were cut back, 2 bases at V and 3 bases at J, with 15 bases in the middle. Germline V gives CDR1 SGHRS, CDR2 YFSETQ. CDR3 region: CASSFDGTFRYEQYF. Here the CDR3 DNA reads TGCGCCAGCAGCTTTGATGGGACATTTCGCTACGAGCAGTACTTC.

The rearrangement uses TRBV20-1 and TRBJ1-6; D is ambiguous. Looked up from germline, CDR1 is DFQATT and CDR2 is SNEGSKA (reference sequence). The V gene lost 0 bases and the J gene lost 7 bases, with 4 bases spanning the gap. This CDR3 is built from 12 residues. CDR3 sequence (DNA): TGCAGTGCTAGAGAGGGGAATTCACCCCTCCACTTT. Its protein is CSAREGNSPLHF.

The chain employs TRBV7-2 and TRBJ2-2; TRBD2 aligns across 8 bases. Looked up from germline, CDR1 is SGHTA and CDR2 is FQGNSA. Unmatched junction bases numbered 6, after V lost 5 bases and J lost 4 bases. This CDR3 region has 15 residues. CDR3 DNA sequence: TGTGCCAGCAGCCCATACGGACTAGCCACCGGGGAGCTGTTTTTT. It yields the protein CASSPYGLATGELFF.

The DNA of the CDR3 is TGTGCCAGCAGCCTCCCTCGAGGAGCGGGAGATTTCAGCTCCTACAATGAGCAGTTCTTC. This translates into CASSLPRGAGDFSSYNEQFF. V gene TRBV11-2 combines with J gene TRBJ2-1, with 8 bases lining up with TRBD2. J lost 0 bases, V lost 5 bases, and 18 bases had no gene match. From germline, CDR1 is SGHAT and CDR2 FQNNGV. The CDR3 runs to 20 residues.

This clonotype has more than one count but fewer than ten. This rearrangement joins TRBV20-1 to TRBJ1-2, with 9 bases matching TRBD1. Trimming at V came to 6 bases and at J to 4 bases, leaving 6 bases not matched to a gene. Per germline, CDR1 DFQATT and CDR2 SNEGSKA (reference sequence). The CDR3 is made up of 13 amino acids. The DNA of the CDR3 is TGCAGTGCACGAGGGACAGGGACCTATGGCTACACCTTC. Its protein is CSARGTGTYGYTF.

This clonotype was detected only a few times. The chain uses TRBV7-9 and TRBJ2-4, with 8 bases fitting TRBD1. The CDR3 contains 11 residues. Germline V gives CDR1 SEHNR, CDR2 FQNEAQ (reference sequence). Trimming removed 11 bases from V and 6 bases from J; junction bases left unmatched: 3. CDR3 residues: CAADRANIQYF. The CDR3 DNA is TGTGCCGCGGACAGGGCAAACATTCAGTACTTC.

This clonotype showed up many times. This sequence joins TRBV25-1 and TRBJ2-5; TRBD1 matches 7 bases. V was pared by 3 bases and J by 5 bases, with 6 bases of the junction left unmatched. This CDR3 contains 14 residues. Per germline, CDR1 MGHDK and CDR2 SYGVNS. DNA of the CDR3: TGTGCCAGCAGTGACAGGGGGAGAGGGGAGACCCAGTACTTC. Its protein is CASSDRGRGETQYF.

The table lists this clonotype with many counts. The rearrangement links TRBV7-2 to TRBJ2-1; D remains ambiguous. The CDR3 totals 14 residues. The germline V and J ends were trimmed by 1 base and 4 bases, with 8 bases remaining between them. CDR1 SGHTA and CDR2 FQGNSA come from the germline V gene. The CDR3 sequence is CASSLEYLYNEQFF. The CDR3 DNA is TGTGCCAGCAGCTTAGAATACTTGTACAATGAGCAGTTCTTC.

The table lists this clonotype with a few counts. The chain couples TRBV3-1 to TRBJ2-1, with D possibly TRBD2 on 5 matching bases. CDR3 size: 15 residues. Germline lookup yields CDR1 LGHDT and CDR2 YNNKEL (reference sequence). Trimming shortened V by 0 bases and J by 2 bases, and 8 bases separated the two germline ends. The CDR3, as DNA: TGTGCCAGCAGCCAAGATCTGACTACCTACAATGAGCAGTTCTTC. It yields the protein CASSQDLTTYNEQFF.